The TCR beta chain described here comes from a study of T cells in localized non-small cell lung cancer (dated by TCRdb to the early 2020s). For the wider study: Comparing tumors with uninvolved tumor-adjacent lungs, the study looked at the T cell repertoires of fewer than 250 patients with early-stage NSCLC. NSCLC patients had a mean age of roughly 64 years, and more than 120 were male and over 85 female. The cohort consisted of 200 to 250 treatment-naive NSCLC patients whose localized lung tumors had been resected.

TCR beta CDR3 regions were sequenced from DNA using the immunoSEQ Assay. In the source study's methods: T cell density was computed as TCR beta template counts normalized to usable DNA estimated by amplifying housekeeping genes. Richness was estimated using the preseqR package, with extrapolation to 400,000 templates for PBMC samples and to 120,000 templates for tissue samples. Clonality was calculated as one minus Pielou's evenness. Tissue-enriched TCRs were identified by differential abundance testing using productive amino-acid clonotypes, minimum total count 5 and alpha 0.1. The Jaccard Index and the Morisita Overlap Index were used to measure repertoire overlap between compartments. GLIPH grouped TCR beta CDR3s together with public tetramer-defined viral CDR3s, and a viral motif had to include at least three viral sequences and also show V-gene enrichment. TCRdb limited this immuneACCESS table to in-frame rearrangements with V and J called. A share of clones is missing; checked studies link under half to unresolved V genes, and the rest is unexplained. V and J calls and clone size come straight from that table; D and trimming were deduced from the DNA. The sample yields roughly 2,500 clones; 27% were counted once. The ten largest clones take up 9% to 15% of the sample.

This clone is assessed as large (0.1 to 1%). This receptor's antigen is unknown. Base qualities are not provided; no much larger clone lies one nucleotide away. Study-wide conclusions, independent of this receptor: Of the top 100 tumor clones, a median of 57 were detected in paired uninvolved adjacent lung; 28 were also among that lung's top 100. Uninvolved tumor-adjacent lung showed the highest T cell clonality, higher than tumor, which suggests more focused antigenic responses in the uninvolved tumor-adjacent lung. Because multi-region sequencing of the tumors was not done, intratumor heterogeneity could not be ruled out. Higher blood T cell density associated with longer overall survival, while higher adjacent-lung clonality associated with shorter survival. Since the design was exploratory, TCR variables were selected using unadjusted p-values with no false-discovery rate correction.

At diagnosis, tumor, uninvolved tumor-adjacent lung and peripheral blood were collected and then preserved as a mix of FFPE and fresh-frozen material. Cut back by 1 base and 5 bases, the V and J ends lie 15 bases apart. The germline V gene (reference sequence) specifies LNHNV as CDR1 and YYDKDF as CDR2. The CDR3 sequence holds 15 residues, the cysteine and phenylalanine included. The only DNA kept is the CDR3, 45 bases in frame from the first base. The source of this sequence is a man aged 18 to 49 with stage I lung adenocarcinoma. Sequencing was performed on lung tumor tissue, taken before any cancer treatment. The rearranged chain carries TRBV15 and TRBJ2-7; 5 matching bases give a weak D call of TRBD1. The base sequence is TGTGCCACCAGCAGAGTTCGGACACGAGCCGACGAGCAGTACTTC. This translates into CATSRVRTRADEQYF.